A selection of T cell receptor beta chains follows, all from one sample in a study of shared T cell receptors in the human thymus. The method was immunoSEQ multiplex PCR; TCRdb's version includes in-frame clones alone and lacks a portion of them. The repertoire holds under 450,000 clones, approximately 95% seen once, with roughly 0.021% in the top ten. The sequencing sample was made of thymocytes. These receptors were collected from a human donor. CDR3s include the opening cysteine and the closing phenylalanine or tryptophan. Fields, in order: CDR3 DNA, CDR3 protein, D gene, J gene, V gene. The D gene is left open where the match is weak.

CDR3 DNA: TGTGCCAGCAGCGTTGCGGGAGAATGGCCAGATACGCAGTATTTT
CDR3 protein: CASSVAGEWPDTQYF
D gene: TRBD2
J gene: TRBJ2-3
V gene: TRBV9

CDR3 DNA: TGTGCCAGCAGCCTTAAGGGGAGGTGTGCTAGCGGGCACACGAAGGACAATGAGCAGTTCTTC
CDR3 protein: CASSLKGRCASGHTKDNEQFF
D gene: TRBD2
J gene: TRBJ2-1
V gene: TRBV7-3

CDR3 DNA: TGTGCCTGGAGGGACACCTACGAGCAGTACTTC
CDR3 protein: CAWRDTYEQYF
D gene: -
J gene: TRBJ2-7
V gene: TRBV30

CDR3 DNA: TGTGCCTGGAGTGGAAAGTTAGGGGCCCGCGATGAGACCCAGTACTTC
CDR3 protein: CAWSGKLGARDETQYF
D gene: -
J gene: TRBJ2-5
V gene: TRBV30

CDR3 DNA: TGCAGTGCCGGGACAGACTATGGCTACACCTTC
CDR3 protein: CSAGTDYGYTF
D gene: TRBD1
J gene: TRBJ1-2
V gene: TRBV20-1

CDR3 DNA: TGTGCCAGCAGTCCCCGTGGTAGCGGGGCCTCCTACAATGAGCAGTTCTTC
CDR3 protein: CASSPRGSGASYNEQFF
D gene: TRBD2
J gene: TRBJ2-1
V gene: TRBV27

CDR3 DNA: TGTGCCAGCTCTCATACACCGGGACAGGGGAAAACTGGAAACACCATATATTTT
CDR3 protein: CASSHTPGQGKTGNTIYF
D gene: TRBD1
J gene: TRBJ1-3
V gene: TRBV18

CDR3 DNA: TGTGCCAGCAGCCAAGATCCGGGGGAGACCCCTTACGAGCAGTACTTC
CDR3 protein: CASSQDPGETPYEQYF
D gene: -
J gene: TRBJ2-7
V gene: TRBV14

CDR3 DNA: TGTGCCAGCTCCCCCAGCAAGACCCAGTACTTC
CDR3 protein: CASSPSKTQYF
D gene: -
J gene: TRBJ2-5
V gene: TRBV18

CDR3 DNA: TGCGCCAGCAGTGATCAGGGGGATACGCAGTATTTT
CDR3 protein: CASSDQGDTQYF
D gene: -
J gene: TRBJ2-3
V gene: TRBV10-2

CDR3 DNA: TGTGCCAGCTCACCGCCTAGCGGGGGGGTATACTCCTACAATGAGCAGTTCTTC
CDR3 protein: CASSPPSGGVYSYNEQFF
D gene: TRBD2
J gene: TRBJ2-1
V gene: TRBV18

CDR3 DNA: TGTGCCTGGAGGGAGTCTTCACCCCTCCACTTT
CDR3 protein: CAWRESSPLHF
D gene: -
J gene: TRBJ1-6
V gene: TRBV30

CDR3 DNA: TGCGCCAGCAGCACAGCCAACTCCTTATACGAGCAGTACTTC
CDR3 protein: CASSTANSLYEQYF
D gene: -
J gene: TRBJ2-7
V gene: TRBV5-1

CDR3 DNA: TGTGCCAGCAGCTTAGATCGTGGGGGGAAGAACTATGGCTACACCTTC
CDR3 protein: CASSLDRGGKNYGYTF
D gene: -
J gene: TRBJ1-2
V gene: TRBV11-2

CDR3 DNA: TGTGCCAGCACCAAAGGTCAGGGGGCCAGTTCGTCAGATACGCAGTATTTT
CDR3 protein: CASTKGQGASSSDTQYF
D gene: TRBD1
J gene: TRBJ2-3
V gene: TRBV2

CDR3 DNA: TGTGCCAGCAGTTTAGAGGGGAACACTGAAGCTTTCTTT
CDR3 protein: CASSLEGNTEAFF
D gene: -
J gene: TRBJ1-1
V gene: TRBV27

CDR3 DNA: TGTGCCAGCAGCCATAGACACCCCAGGGCCATATTGGGCTACACCTTC
CDR3 protein: CASSHRHPRAILGYTF
D gene: -
J gene: TRBJ1-2
V gene: TRBV4-2

CDR3 DNA: TGTGCCAGCAGTTGGGATCAGGACATATCTGGAAACACCATATATTTT
CDR3 protein: CASSWDQDISGNTIYF
D gene: -
J gene: TRBJ1-3
V gene: TRBV6-6

CDR3 DNA: TGTGCCAGTAGGACCGGGACTAGAGATAGAGAGACCCAGTACTTC
CDR3 protein: CASRTGTRDRETQYF
D gene: TRBD2
J gene: TRBJ2-5
V gene: TRBV19

CDR3 DNA: TGCAGCGTTGCAGGGACGCGGGACAGCTATAGCACAGATACGCAGTATTTT
CDR3 protein: CSVAGTRDSYSTDTQYF
D gene: -
J gene: TRBJ2-3
V gene: TRBV29-1

CDR3 DNA: TGTGCCAGTAGTCCTCCGGGACATATTAACTATGGCTACACCTTC
CDR3 protein: CASSPPGHINYGYTF
D gene: -
J gene: TRBJ1-2
V gene: TRBV19

CDR3 DNA: TGTGCCAGCAGCTTATTACGCGCACTAGCGGTGATCTCCTACGAGCAGTACTTC
CDR3 protein: CASSLLRALAVISYEQYF
D gene: TRBD2
J gene: TRBJ2-7
V gene: TRBV7-2